Presented here are 5 T cell receptor beta chains from one specimen sequenced in a study of blood T cell repertoires in COVID-19. Sequenced by immunoSEQ multiplex PCR; TCRdb stores in-frame clones only, minus some. The sample records 120,000 or so clones, roughly 87% being singletons. Source material: peripheral blood. The receptor source for this set is a woman aged 80 or over with acute or convalescent COVID-19.

The chain joins TRBV7-2 to TRBJ1-2; TRBD1 aligns across 9 bases. Germline assignment: CDR1 SGHTA and CDR2 FQGNSA. Trimming took 6 bases from V and 8 from J; bases not matched to a gene: 16. The CDR3 totals 16 residues. Here the CDR3 reads CASSPPSSTGGAGYTF. The CDR3 coding sequence is TGTGCCAGCAGTCCACCGAGCAGTACAGGGGGCGCCGGCTACACCTTC.

This chain joins TRBV28 and TRBJ2-1, with TRBD2 identical over 10 bases. The CDR3 extends over 16 amino acids. J lost 0 bases, V lost 6 bases, and 5 bases had no gene match. Germline V CDR1 and CDR2: MDHEN, SYDVKM. The CDR3 nucleotides are TGTGCCAGCAGCATAGCGGGGGGCGGCTCCTACAATGAGCAGTTCTTC. This encodes CASSIAGGGSYNEQFF.

V and J are TRBV6-5 and TRBJ2-1; D is perhaps TRBD1 (5 bases). There are 12 residues in the CDR3. The V end was cut by 11 bases, the J end by 6 bases, with 14 bases between. Germline values: CDR1 MNHEY, CDR2 SVGAGI. CDR3 region: CAGSLGANEQFF. The CDR3 DNA follows: TGTGCCGGCTCCCTAGGGGCCAATGAGCAGTTCTTC.

V and J are TRBV6-5 and TRBJ1-1, with 10 bases identical to TRBD1. The CDR3 covers 14 residues. Per the germline V gene, CDR1 is MNHEY and CDR2 is SVGAGI. Unmatched junction bases numbered 4, after V lost 7 bases and J lost 2 bases. Written as DNA, the CDR3 is TGTGCCAGCAAAAGGGACAGGGGAAACACTGAAGCTTTCTTT. Its translation is CASKRDRGNTEAFF.

J is TRBJ2-3 and V is TRBV2; maybe TRBD1 (6 bases). The CDR3 runs to 13 residues. Trimming shortened V by 10 bases and J by 4 bases, and 15 bases separated the two germline ends. Per the germline V gene, CDR1 is SNHLY and CDR2 is FYNNEI. CDR3 nucleotide sequence: TGTGCCACGGGTGGGGGCCAGGCAGATACGCAGTATTTT. The encoded protein is CATGGGQADTQYF.